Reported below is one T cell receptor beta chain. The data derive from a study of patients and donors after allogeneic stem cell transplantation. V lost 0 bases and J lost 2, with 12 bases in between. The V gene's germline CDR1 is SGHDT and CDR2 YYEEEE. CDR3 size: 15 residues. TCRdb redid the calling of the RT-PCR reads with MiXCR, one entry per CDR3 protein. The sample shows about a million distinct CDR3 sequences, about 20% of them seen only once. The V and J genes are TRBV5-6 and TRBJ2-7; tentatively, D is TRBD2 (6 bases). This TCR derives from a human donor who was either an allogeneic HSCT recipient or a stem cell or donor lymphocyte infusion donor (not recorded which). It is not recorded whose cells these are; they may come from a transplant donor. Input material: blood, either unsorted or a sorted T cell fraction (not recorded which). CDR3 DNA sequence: TGTGCCAGCAGCTTGGCTTTTCGGGGGACCTACGAGCAGTACTTC. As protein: CASSLAFRGTYEQYF.